This T cell receptor beta chain appears in the sequencing data of a study of T cell responses to AZD1222 COVID-19 vaccine. Germline V gene sequence: CDR1 LNHDA, CDR2 SQIVND (reference sequence). This CDR3 is built from 17 residues. V shed 5 bases and J 6 bases; nucleotides not matched to a gene: 15. Method: immunoSEQ multiplex PCR; TCRdb's copy keeps in-frame clones and lacks some. The sample yields 100,000 to 150,000 clones, just over 85% seen once. Here the sequenced sample was peripheral blood, taken on day 0 of AZD1222 vaccination. The V gene is TRBV19, the J gene TRBJ2-4; the match to TRBD1 covers 8 bases. The sequence derives from an adult in good health. This chain's CDR3 is CASSPTDRGLTSNIQYF. The CDR3 region has the DNA TGTGCCAGTAGTCCAACCGACAGGGGCCTAACCTCAAACATTCAGTACTTC. Combining the CDR3 with reference TRBV19 and TRBJ2-4 gives the whole variable domain DGGITQSPKYLFRKEGQNVTLSCEQNLNHDAMYWYRQDPGQGLRLIYYSQIVNDFQKGDIAEGYSVSREKKESFPLTVTSAQKNPTAFYLCASSPTDRGLTSNIQYFGAGTRLSVL.